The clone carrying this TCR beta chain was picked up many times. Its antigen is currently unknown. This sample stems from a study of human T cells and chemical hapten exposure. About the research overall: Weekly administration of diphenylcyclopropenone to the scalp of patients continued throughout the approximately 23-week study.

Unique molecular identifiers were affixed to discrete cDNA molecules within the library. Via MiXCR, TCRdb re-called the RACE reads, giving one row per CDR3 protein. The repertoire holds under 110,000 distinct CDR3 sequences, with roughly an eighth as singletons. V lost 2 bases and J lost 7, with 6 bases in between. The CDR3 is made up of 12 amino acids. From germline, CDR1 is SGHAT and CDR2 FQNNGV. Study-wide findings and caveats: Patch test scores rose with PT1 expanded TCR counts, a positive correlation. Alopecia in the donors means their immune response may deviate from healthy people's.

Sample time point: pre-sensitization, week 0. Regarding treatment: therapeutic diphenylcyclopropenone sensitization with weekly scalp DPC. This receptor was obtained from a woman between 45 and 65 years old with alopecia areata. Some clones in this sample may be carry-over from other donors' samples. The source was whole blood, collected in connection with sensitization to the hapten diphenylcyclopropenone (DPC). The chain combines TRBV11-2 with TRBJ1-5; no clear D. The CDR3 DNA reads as TGTGCCAGCAGCTTATCGGGGCAGCCCCAGCATTTT. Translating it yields CASSLSGQPQHF.